Sequencing of this TCR beta chain was carried out in a study of identical twins. TCRdb recomputed calls from the 5' RACE reads with MiXCR, one row per CDR3 protein. The sample holds roughly 280,000 distinct CDR3 sequences, less than 9.5% seen once. Only healthy Caucasians were enrolled as donors. V was cut by 5 bases and J by 1 base, with 7 bases left in between. This CDR3 has 13 residues. Germline lookup yields CDR1 LNHNV and CDR2 YYDKDF (reference sequence). The data also belong to a second study, concerning yellow fever vaccine responses in identical twins.

The material sequenced was CD8+ T cells sorted from blood. V gene TRBV15 combines with J gene TRBJ2-3, with unresolved D. This clonotype was obtained from a woman aged 18-29 years in good health. CDR3 coding DNA: TGTGCCACCAGCTCCCAGCGCACAGATACGCAGTATTTT. Amino acids: CATSSQRTDTQYF.